This record looks at one T cell receptor beta chain sequence and its context. The entry originates in a study of T cell responses to AZD1222 COVID-19 vaccine. Data came from immunoSEQ multiplex PCR; TCRdb stores just in-frame clones and leaves some out. The table shows about 160,000 clones, with around 90% occurring only once. In germline, CDR1 is KGHSH, CDR2 LQKENI. The CDR3 consists of 14 residues. V lost 2 bases and J lost 1, with 8 bases in between. This clonotype was obtained from an adult in good health. This chain uses TRBV18 with TRBJ1-2; D unclear. Sequencing was performed on peripheral blood, taken on day 0 of AZD1222 vaccination. The CDR3 DNA follows: TGTGCCAGCTCACCAGGGTCCAGTAACTATGGCTACACCTTC. Translating it yields CASSPGSSNYGYTF.